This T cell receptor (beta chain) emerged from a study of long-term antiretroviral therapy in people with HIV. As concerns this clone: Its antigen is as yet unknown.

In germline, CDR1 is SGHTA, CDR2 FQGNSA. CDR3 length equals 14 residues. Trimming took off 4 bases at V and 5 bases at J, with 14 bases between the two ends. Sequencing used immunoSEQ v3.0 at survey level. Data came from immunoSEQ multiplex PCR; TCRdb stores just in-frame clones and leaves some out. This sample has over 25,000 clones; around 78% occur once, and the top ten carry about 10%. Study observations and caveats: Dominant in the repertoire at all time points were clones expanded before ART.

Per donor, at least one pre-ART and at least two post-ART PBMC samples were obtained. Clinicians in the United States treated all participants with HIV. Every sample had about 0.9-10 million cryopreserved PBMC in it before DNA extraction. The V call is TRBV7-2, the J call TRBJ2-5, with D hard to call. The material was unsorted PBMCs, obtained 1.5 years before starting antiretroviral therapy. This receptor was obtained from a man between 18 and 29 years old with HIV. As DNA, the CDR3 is TGTGCCAGCAGCTCCCTTCTTGGACGCGAGACCCAGTACTTC. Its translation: CASSSLLGRETQYF.